A single sample gave rise to the 8 T cell receptor beta chains below, sequenced in a study of blood T cell repertoires in COVID-19. The repertoire was sequenced with immunoSEQ multiplex PCR; TCRdb's copy has only in-frame clones and lacks some. The data hold over 25,000 clones, with 88% observed a single time. What was sequenced was peripheral blood. These receptors were obtained from a man aged 70 or older with acute or convalescent COVID-19.

V usage is TRBV9 and J usage is TRBJ2-7; 8 nucleotides match TRBD1. V lost 0 bases to trimming and J lost 3 bases; unmatched junction nucleotides: 8. CDR1 and CDR2 from the germline V gene are SGDLS and YYNGEE. This CDR3 has 16 amino acids. CDR3 sequence reads: CASSVAETGAYYEQYF. Written as DNA, the CDR3 is TGTGCCAGCAGCGTAGCTGAGACAGGGGCCTACTACGAGCAGTACTTC.

This rearrangement joins TRBV27 to TRBJ2-2; 12 nucleotides match TRBD2. CDR1 and CDR2 (germline): MNHEY, SMNVEV (reference sequence). V trimming: 4 bases; J trimming: 6 bases; junction bases outside the gene matches: 9. The CDR3 totals 17 residues. For the CDR3, the DNA is TGTGCCAGCAGTTCACGGACTAGCGGGACGCTCCCCGGGGAGCTGTTTTTT. It specifies CASSSRTSGTLPGELFF.

The gene calls are TRBV3-1 (or the pseudogene TRBV3-2) and TRBJ2-1; 8 nucleotides line up with TRBD2. The CDR3 extends over 16 amino acids. Germline CDR1 is LGHDT and CDR2 is YNNKEL (reference sequence). V dropped 5 bases and J dropped 7; count of bases not matched to a gene: 13. The CDR3 region is CASSILGGSGKNEQFF. The CDR3 DNA reads TGTGCCAGCAGCATCTTGGGCGGTAGCGGGAAGAATGAGCAGTTCTTC.

The chain is built from TRBV4-2 and TRBJ2-6, with a possible D match to TRBD1 (5 bases). CDR3 size: 14 residues. Germline V gives CDR1 LGHNA, CDR2 YNFKEQ. The germline V and J ends were trimmed by 5 bases and 3 bases, with 8 bases remaining between them. The CDR3 spells CASSGAGGANVLTF. The CDR3 bases are TGTGCCAGCAGCGGGGCTGGTGGGGCCAACGTCCTGACTTTC.

The CDR3 protein is CSASGTGITDTQYF. The CDR3 region has the DNA TGCAGTGCTAGTGGGACAGGGATCACAGATACGCAGTATTTT. The chain uses TRBV20-1 and TRBJ2-3; 9 bases map to TRBD1. CDR1 and CDR2 (germline): DFQATT, SNEGSKA (reference sequence). Germline trimming cut 3 bases from V and 2 bases from J; bases unmatched to any gene: 3. There are 14 residues in the CDR3.

This chain uses TRBV15 with TRBJ1-1; D not resolved. The CDR3 runs to 16 residues. V lost 2 bases and J 0 bases, leaving 13 bases between the germline ends. CDR1 LNHNV and CDR2 YYDKDF come from the germline V gene (reference sequence). CDR3 nucleotide sequence: TGTGCCACCAGCAGATTACCCGTAATAGTGAACACTGAAGCTTTCTTT. Translated, it gives CATSRLPVIVNTEAFF.

The rearrangement links TRBV15 to TRBJ2-3; D gene uncertain. V dropped 0 bases and J dropped 5 bases, with 6 bases sitting between them. The CDR3 totals 13 residues. Per the germline V gene, CDR1 is LNHNV and CDR2 is YYDKDF (reference sequence). As DNA, the CDR3 is TGTGCCACCAGCAGAGATTTTAGAGATACGCAGTATTTT. It specifies CATSRDFRDTQYF.

The CDR3 region has the DNA TGTGCCAGCAGCCTCGACAGCTATGGCTACACCTTC. The encoded protein is CASSLDSYGYTF. This chain uses TRBV7-9 with TRBJ1-2; tentative D call: TRBD1 (5 bases). The germline V gene encodes CDR1 SEHNR and CDR2 FQNEAQ (reference sequence). The CDR3 loop spans 12 amino acids. Trimming removed 5 bases from V and 4 bases from J, with 8 bases in between.